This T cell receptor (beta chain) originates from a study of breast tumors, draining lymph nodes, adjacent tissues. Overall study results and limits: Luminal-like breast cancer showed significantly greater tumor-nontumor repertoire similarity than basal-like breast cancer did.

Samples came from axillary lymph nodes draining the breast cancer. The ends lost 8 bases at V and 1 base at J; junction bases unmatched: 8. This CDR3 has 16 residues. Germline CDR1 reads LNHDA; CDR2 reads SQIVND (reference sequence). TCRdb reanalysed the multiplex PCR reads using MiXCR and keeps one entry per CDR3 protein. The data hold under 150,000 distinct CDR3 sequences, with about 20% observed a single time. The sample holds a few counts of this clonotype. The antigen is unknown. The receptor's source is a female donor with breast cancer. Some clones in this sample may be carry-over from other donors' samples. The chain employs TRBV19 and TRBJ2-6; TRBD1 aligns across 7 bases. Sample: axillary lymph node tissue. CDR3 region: CASPLGTVSGANVLTF. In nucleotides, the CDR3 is TGTGCCAGTCCACTCGGGACAGTTTCTGGGGCCAACGTCCTGACTTTC. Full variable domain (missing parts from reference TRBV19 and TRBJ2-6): DGGITQSPKYLFRKEGQNVTLSCEQNLNHDAMYWYRQDPGQGLRLIYYSQIVNDFQKGDIAEGYSVSREKKESFPLTVTSAQKNPTAFYLCASPLGTVSGANVLTFGAGSRLTVL.